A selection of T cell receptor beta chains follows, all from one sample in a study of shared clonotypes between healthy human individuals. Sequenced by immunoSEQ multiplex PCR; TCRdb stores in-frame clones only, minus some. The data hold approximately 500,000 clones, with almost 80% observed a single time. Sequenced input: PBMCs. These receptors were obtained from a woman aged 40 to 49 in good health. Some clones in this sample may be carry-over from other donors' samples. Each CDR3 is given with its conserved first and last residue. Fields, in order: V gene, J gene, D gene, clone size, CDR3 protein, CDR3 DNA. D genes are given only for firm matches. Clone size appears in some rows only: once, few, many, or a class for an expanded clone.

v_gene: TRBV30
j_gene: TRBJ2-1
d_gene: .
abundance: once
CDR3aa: CAWSVQAVRFF
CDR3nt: TGTGCCTGGAGTGTACAGGCAGTTAGGTTCTTC

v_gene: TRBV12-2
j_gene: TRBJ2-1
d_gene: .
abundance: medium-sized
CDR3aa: CASRLGALAGGSDEQFF
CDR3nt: TGTGCAAGTCGCTTAGGGGCCCTAGCGGGAGGGAGCGATGAGCAGTTCTTC

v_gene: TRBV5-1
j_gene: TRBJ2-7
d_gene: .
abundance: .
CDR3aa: CASSEGRAREQYF
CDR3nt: TGCGCCAGCAGCGAGGGGCGCGCACGGGAGCAGTACTTC

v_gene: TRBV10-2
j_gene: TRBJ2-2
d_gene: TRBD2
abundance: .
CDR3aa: CASMSTGLAGRNTGELFF
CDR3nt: TGCGCCAGCATGTCGACGGGACTAGCGGGCAGGAACACCGGGGAGCTGTTTTTT

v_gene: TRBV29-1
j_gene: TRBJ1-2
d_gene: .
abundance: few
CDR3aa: CSVPTGSNYGYTF
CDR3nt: TGCAGCGTTCCCACAGGATCTAACTATGGCTACACCTTC

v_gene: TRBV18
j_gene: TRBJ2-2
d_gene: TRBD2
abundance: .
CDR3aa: CASSHGLAGANTGELFF
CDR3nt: TGTGCCAGCTCACACGGACTAGCGGGAGCTAACACCGGGGAGCTGTTTTTT

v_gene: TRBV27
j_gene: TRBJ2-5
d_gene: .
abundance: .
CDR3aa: CASSLRAPETQYF
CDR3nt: TGTGCCAGCAGTTTGAGGGCTCCAGAGACCCAGTACTTC

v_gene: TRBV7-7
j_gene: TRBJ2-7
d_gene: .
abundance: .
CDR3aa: CASSFSEDSYEQYF
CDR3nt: TGTGCTAGCAGCTTTTCCGAGGACTCCTACGAGCAGTACTTC

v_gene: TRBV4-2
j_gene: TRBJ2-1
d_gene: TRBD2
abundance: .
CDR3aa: CASSQAWTSGGYNEQFF
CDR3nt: TGTGCCAGCAGCCAAGCGTGGACTAGCGGGGGATACAATGAGCAGTTCTTC

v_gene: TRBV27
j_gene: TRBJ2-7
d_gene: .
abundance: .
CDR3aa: CASSFSTSYEQYF
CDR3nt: TGTGCCAGCAGTTTTTCGACGTCCTACGAGCAGTACTTC

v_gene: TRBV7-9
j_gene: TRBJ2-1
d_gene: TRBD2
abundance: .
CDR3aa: CASSAIAGALFGNEQFF
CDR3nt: TGTGCCAGCAGCGCAATAGCGGGAGCTCTCTTTGGGAATGAGCAGTTCTTC

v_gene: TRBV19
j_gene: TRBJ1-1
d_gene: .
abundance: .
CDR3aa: CASSIDLADEAFF
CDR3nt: TGTGCCAGTAGTATAGATCTGGCGGATGAAGCTTTCTTT

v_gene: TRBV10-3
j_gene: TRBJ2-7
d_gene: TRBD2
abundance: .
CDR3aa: CAIRRMSGRAYEQYF
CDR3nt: TGTGCCATCAGACGAATGAGCGGGAGGGCTTACGAGCAGTACTTC

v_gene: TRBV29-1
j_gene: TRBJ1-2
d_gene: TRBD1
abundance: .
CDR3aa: CSTPTGIYGYTF
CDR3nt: TGCAGCACCCCGACAGGGATCTATGGCTACACCTTC

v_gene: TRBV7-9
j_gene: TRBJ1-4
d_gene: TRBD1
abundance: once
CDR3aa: CASSSTGGANEKLFF
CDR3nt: TGTGCCAGCAGCTCAACAGGGGGAGCGAATGAAAAACTGTTTTTT

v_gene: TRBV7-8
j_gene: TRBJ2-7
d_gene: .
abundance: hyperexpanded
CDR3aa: CASSFLRYSPYEQYF
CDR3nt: TGTGCCAGCAGTTTCCTCCGCTACTCACCCTACGAGCAGTACTTC

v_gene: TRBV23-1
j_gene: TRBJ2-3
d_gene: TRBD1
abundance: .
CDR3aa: CASSQSGVIGERGPRDNHWDTQYF
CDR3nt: TGCGCCAGCAGTCAATCGGGGGTTATTGGCGAGAGGGGGCCGCGCGACAACCACTGGGATACGCAGTATTTT

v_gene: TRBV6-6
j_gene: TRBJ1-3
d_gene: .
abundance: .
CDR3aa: CASSYDSFSGNTIYF
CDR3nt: TGTGCCAGCAGTTACGACTCCTTCTCTGGAAACACCATATATTTT

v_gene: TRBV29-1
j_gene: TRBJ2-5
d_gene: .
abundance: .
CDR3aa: CSVGGRGGQETQYF
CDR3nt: TGCAGCGTTGGTGGCAGAGGGGGCCAAGAGACCCAGTACTTC

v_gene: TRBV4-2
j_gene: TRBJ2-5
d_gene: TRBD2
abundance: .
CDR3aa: CASSQVGSGSYQETQYF
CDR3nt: TGTGCCAGCAGCCAAGTGGGTAGCGGGAGCTACCAAGAGACCCAGTACTTC

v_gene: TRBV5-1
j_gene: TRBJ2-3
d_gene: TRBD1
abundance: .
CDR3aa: CASSLARDRVTDTQYF
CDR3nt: TGCGCCAGCAGCTTGGCCAGGGACAGAGTCACAGATACGCAGTATTTT

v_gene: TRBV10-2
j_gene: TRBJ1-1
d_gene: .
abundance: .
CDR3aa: CASSESFLVGNTEAFF
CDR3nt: TGCGCCAGCAGTGAGTCTTTTTTAGTAGGGAACACTGAAGCTTTCTTT

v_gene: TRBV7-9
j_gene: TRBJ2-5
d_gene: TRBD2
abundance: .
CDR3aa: CASSKFPGTTGGETQYF
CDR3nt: TGTGCCAGCAGCAAATTTCCCGGGACTACTGGGGGGGAGACCCAGTACTTC

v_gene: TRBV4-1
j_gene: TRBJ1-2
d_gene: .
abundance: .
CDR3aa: CASSQVRPKAGYGYTF
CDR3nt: TGCGCCAGCAGCCAAGTGCGCCCCAAAGCGGGCTATGGCTACACCTTC

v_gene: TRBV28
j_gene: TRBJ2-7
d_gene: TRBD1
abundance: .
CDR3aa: CASSTGTATYEQYF
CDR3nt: TGTGCCAGCAGCACCGGGACAGCAACCTACGAGCAGTACTTC

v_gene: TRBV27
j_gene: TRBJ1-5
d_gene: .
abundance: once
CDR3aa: CASSSQGYSNQPQHF
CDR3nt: TGTGCCAGCAGTTCCCAGGGGTATAGCAATCAGCCCCAGCATTTT

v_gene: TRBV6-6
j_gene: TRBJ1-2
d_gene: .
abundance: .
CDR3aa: CASSKRGFNYGYTF
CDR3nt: TGTGCCAGCAGTAAACGGGGGTTTAACTATGGCTACACCTTC

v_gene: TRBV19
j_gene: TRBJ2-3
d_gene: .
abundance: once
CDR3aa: CASSIGRNPDTQYF
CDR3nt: TGTGCCAGTAGTATAGGTAGGAACCCAGATACGCAGTATTTT

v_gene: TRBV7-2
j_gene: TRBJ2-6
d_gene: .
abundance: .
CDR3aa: CASSLVGSGANVLTF
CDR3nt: TGTGCCAGCAGCTTAGTAGGTTCTGGGGCCAACGTCCTGACTTTC

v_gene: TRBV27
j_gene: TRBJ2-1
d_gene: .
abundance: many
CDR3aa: CASKYGLEVYNEQFF
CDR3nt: TGTGCCAGCAAATATGGACTCGAAGTTTACAATGAGCAGTTCTTC

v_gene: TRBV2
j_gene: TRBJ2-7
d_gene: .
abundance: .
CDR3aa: CASSEGRELAPSSYEQYF
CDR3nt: TGTGCCAGCAGTGAAGGTCGAGAGCTAGCGCCTAGCTCCTACGAGCAGTACTTC

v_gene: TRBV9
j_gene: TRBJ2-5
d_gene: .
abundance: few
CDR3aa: CASSVAGSQETQYF
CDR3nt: TGTGCCAGCAGCGTAGCAGGGTCCCAAGAGACCCAGTACTTC

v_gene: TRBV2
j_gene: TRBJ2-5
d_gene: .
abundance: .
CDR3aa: CASSEDKETQYF
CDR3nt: TGTGCCAGCAGTGAGGACAAAGAGACCCAGTACTTC

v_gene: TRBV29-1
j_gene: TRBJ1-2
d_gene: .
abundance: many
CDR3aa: CSVTSLRDNDGYTF
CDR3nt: TGCAGCGTTACCTCCCTCCGGGACAACGATGGCTACACCTTC

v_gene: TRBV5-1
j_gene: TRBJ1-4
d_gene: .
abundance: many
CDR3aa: CASSEVGAQKLFF
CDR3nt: TGCGCCAGCAGCGAGGTTGGGGCTCAAAAACTGTTTTTT

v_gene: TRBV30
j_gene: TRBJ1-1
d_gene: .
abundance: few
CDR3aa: CAWDTTGMNTEAFF
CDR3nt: TGTGCCTGGGACACGACAGGCATGAACACTGAAGCTTTCTTT

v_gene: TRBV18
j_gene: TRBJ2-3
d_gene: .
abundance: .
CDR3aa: CASSPRTSGDTQYF
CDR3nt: TGTGCCAGCTCACCACGAACTAGTGGGGATACGCAGTATTTT

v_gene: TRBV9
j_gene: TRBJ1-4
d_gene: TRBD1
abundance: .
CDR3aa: CASSVTPGQGSQKLFF
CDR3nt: TGTGCCAGCAGCGTAACCCCGGGACAGGGTTCCCAAAAACTGTTTTTT

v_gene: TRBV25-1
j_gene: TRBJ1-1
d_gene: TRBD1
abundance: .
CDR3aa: CASHRNRGGNTEAFF
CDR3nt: TGTGCCAGCCATCGAAACAGGGGGGGGAACACTGAAGCTTTCTTT

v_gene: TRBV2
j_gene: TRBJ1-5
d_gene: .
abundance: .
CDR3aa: CATTDSYSNQPQHF
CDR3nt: TGTGCCACTACCGACAGCTATAGCAATCAGCCCCAGCATTTT

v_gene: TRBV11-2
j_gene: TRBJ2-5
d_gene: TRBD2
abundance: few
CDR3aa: CASSLWMAGGPGETQYF
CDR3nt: TGTGCCAGCAGCTTATGGATGGCGGGAGGGCCGGGGGAGACCCAGTACTTC

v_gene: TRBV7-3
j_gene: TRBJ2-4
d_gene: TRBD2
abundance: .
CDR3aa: CASSFATSGRSGAKNIQYF
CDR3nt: TGTGCCAGCAGCTTCGCGACTAGCGGGAGGAGCGGAGCCAAAAACATTCAGTACTTC

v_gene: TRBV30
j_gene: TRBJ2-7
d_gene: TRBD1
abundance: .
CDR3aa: CAWSVRRDRSSYEQYF
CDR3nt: TGTGCCTGGAGTGTTCGCCGGGACAGGAGCTCCTACGAGCAGTACTTC

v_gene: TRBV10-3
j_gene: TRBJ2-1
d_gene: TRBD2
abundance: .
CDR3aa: CAISWTSGGRGGDEQFF
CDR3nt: TGTGCCATCAGTTGGACTAGCGGGGGACGGGGAGGGGATGAGCAGTTCTTC

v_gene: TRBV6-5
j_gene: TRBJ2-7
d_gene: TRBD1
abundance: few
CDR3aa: CASSRGTGVEQYF
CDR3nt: TGTGCCAGCAGTCGAGGGACAGGGGTCGAGCAGTACTTC

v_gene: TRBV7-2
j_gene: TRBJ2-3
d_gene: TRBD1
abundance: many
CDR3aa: CASSYRPGGADTQYF
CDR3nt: TGTGCCAGCAGCTACAGGCCAGGGGGCGCAGATACGCAGTATTTT